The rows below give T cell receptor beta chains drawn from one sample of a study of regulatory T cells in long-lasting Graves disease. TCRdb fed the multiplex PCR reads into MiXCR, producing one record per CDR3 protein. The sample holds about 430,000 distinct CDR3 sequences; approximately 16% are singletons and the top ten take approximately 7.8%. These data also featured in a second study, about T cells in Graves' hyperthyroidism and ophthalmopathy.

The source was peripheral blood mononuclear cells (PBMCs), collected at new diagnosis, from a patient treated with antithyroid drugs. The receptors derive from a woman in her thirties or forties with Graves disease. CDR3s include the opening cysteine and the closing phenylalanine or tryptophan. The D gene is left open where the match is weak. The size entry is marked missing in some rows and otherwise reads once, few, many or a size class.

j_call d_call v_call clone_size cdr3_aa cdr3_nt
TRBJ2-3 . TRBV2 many CASSVGDSTDTQYF TGTGCCAGCAGCGTAGGCGATAGCACAGATACGCAGTATTTT
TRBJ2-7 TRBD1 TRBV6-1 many CASSPLRGRRGMDEQYF TGTGCCAGCAGCCCACTCAGGGGGCGCCGGGGTATGGACGAGCAGTACTTC
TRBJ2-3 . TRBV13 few CASSLSADTSTDTQYF TGTGCCAGCAGCTTATCAGCGGACACTAGCACAGATACGCAGTATTTT
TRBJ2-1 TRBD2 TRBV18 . CASSPAGADYNEQFF TGTGCCAGCTCACCCGCGGGAGCGGATTACAATGAGCAGTTCTTC
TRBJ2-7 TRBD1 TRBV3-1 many CASSQGVTGVYEQYF TGTGCCAGCAGCCAAGGCGTGACAGGGGTTTACGAGCAGTACTTC
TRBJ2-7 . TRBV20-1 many CSARTHDSYEQYF TGCAGTGCTAGGACTCACGACTCCTACGAGCAGTACTTC
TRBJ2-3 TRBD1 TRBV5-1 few CASSLRPTGAEDTQYF TGCGCCAGCAGCTTGAGGCCCACAGGGGCAGAAGATACGCAGTATTTT
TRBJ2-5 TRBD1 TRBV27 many CASSPGQGAQETQYF TGTGCCAGCAGTCCCGGACAGGGGGCCCAAGAGACCCAGTACTTC
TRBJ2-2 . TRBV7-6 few CASSLWGGLTNTGELFF TGTGCCAGCAGCTTATGGGGGGGCTTGACGAACACCGGGGAGCTGTTTTTT
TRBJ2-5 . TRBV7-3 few CASSAAPQETQYF TGTGCCAGCAGCGCCGCCCCTCAAGAGACCCAGTACTTC
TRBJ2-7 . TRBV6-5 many CASSYSNYEQYF TGTGCCAGCAGTTACAGTAATTACGAGCAGTACTTC
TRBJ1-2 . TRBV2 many CASSGQVRRWGYTF TGTGCCAGCAGTGGACAGGTCCGACGGTGGGGCTACACCTTC
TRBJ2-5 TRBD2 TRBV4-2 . CASSQEGWELAGGETQYF TGTGCCAGCAGCCAAGAGGGGTGGGAACTAGCGGGAGGAGAGACCCAGTACTTC
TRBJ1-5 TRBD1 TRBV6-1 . CASRLRTGANQPQHF TGTGCCAGCAGACTACGAACAGGGGCGAACCAGCCCCAGCATTTT
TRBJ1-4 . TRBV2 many CASRHLPTTDGNEKLFF TGTGCCAGCAGACACCTTCCTACGACAGATGGAAATGAAAAACTGTTTTTT
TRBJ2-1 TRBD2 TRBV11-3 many CASSVSSGMVYEQFF TGTGCCAGCAGCGTTAGTAGCGGGATGGTCTATGAGCAGTTCTTC
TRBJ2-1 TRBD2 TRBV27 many CASSPWGLAGYNEQFF TGTGCCAGCAGTCCCTGGGGCCTAGCGGGCTACAATGAGCAGTTCTTC
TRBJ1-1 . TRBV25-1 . CASSETGMNTEAFF TGTGCCAGCAGTGAGACAGGAATGAACACTGAAGCTTTCTTT
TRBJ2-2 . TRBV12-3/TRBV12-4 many CASSYLGRNTGELFF TGTGCCAGCAGTTATCTAGGGAGGAACACCGGGGAGCTGTTTTTT
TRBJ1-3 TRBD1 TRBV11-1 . CASRERQGHSGNTIYF TGTGCCAGCCGCGAAAGACAGGGGCACTCTGGAAACACCATATATTTT
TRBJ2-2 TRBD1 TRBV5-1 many CASSLATGGSNTGELFF TGCGCCAGCAGCTTGGCCACAGGGGGCTCGAACACCGGGGAGCTGTTTTTT
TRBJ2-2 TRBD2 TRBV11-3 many CASRRETGELFF TGTGCCAGCAGGCGGGAGACCGGGGAGCTGTTTTTT
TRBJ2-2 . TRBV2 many CASSDPPGELFF TGTGCCAGCAGTGATCCCCCCGGGGAGCTGTTTTTT
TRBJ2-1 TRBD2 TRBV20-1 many CSASPLSGRPYNEQFF TGCAGTGCTAGCCCCCTTAGCGGGAGGCCCTACAATGAGCAGTTCTTC
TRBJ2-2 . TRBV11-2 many CASSSSKMRQTNTGELFF TGTGCCAGCAGCTCGAGTAAAATGAGACAGACAAACACCGGGGAGCTGTTTTTT
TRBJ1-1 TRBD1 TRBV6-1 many CASSGTPPGQGNTEAFF TGTGCCAGCAGTGGAACGCCTCCGGGACAGGGGAACACTGAAGCTTTCTTT
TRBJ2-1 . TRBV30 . CAWSPSVNEQFF TGTGCCTGGTCACCCTCGGTCAATGAGCAGTTCTTC
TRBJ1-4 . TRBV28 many CASSALGGFYEKLFF TGTGCCAGCAGCGCCCTAGGGGGATTCTATGAAAAACTGTTTTTT
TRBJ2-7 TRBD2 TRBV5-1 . CASSPGTSGTGSYEQYF TGCGCCAGCAGCCCCGGGACTAGCGGGACAGGCTCCTACGAGCAGTACTTC
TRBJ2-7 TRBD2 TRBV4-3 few CASSQGRGGIYEQYF TGCGCCAGCAGCCAAGGGCGGGGGGGCATCTACGAGCAGTACTTC
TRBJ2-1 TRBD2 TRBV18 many CASSPTSGSDEQFF TGTGCCAGCAGCCCGACTAGCGGGAGTGATGAGCAGTTCTTC
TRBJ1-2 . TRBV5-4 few CASSLDYQYGYTF TGTGCCAGCAGCTTGGATTACCAGTATGGCTACACCTTC
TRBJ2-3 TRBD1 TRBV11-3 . CASSSRQGESTDTQYF TGTGCCAGCAGCTCCAGACAGGGGGAGTCCACAGATACGCAGTATTTT
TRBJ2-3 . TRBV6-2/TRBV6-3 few CASSYSPRPGGADTQYF TGTGCCAGCAGTTATTCCCCGAGACCCGGCGGGGCAGATACGCAGTATTTT
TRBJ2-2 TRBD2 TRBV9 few CASSDRPGLADTGELFF TGTGCCAGCAGCGACAGACCGGGACTAGCTGACACCGGGGAGCTGTTTTTT
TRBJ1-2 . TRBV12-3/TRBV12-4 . CASSLPGTGYTF TGTGCCAGCAGTTTACCCGGGACTGGCTACACCTTC